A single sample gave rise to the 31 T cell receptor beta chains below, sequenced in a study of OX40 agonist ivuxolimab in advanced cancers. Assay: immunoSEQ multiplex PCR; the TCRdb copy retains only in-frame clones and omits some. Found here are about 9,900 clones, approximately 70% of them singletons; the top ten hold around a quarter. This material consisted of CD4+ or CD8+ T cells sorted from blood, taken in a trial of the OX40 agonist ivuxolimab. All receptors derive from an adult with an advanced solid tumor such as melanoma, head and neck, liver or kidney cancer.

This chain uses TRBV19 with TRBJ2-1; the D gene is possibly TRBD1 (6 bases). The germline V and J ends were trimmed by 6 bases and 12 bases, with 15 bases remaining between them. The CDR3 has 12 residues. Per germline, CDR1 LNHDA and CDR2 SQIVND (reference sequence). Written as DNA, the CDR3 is TGTGCCAGTAGCCTGACAGGTGGTTGGCAGTTCTTC. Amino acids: CASSLTGGWQFF. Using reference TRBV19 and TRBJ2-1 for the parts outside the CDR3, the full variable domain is DGGITQSPKYLFRKEGQNVTLSCEQNLNHDAMYWYRQDPGQGLRLIYYSQIVNDFQKGDIAEGYSVSREKKESFPLTVTSAQKNPTAFYLCASSLTGGWQFFGPGTRLTVL.

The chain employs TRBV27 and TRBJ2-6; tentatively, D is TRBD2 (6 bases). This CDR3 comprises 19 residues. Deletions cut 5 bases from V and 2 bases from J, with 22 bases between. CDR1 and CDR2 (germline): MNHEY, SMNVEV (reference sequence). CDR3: CASSPDGTLGNPGANVLTF. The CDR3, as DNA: TGTGCCAGCAGTCCAGACGGGACTCTTGGAAATCCTGGGGCCAACGTCCTGACTTTC.

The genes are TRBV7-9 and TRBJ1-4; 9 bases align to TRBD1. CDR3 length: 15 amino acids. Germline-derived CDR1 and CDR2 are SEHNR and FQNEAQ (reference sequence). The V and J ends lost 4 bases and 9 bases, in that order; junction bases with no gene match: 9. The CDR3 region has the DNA TGTGCCAGCAGCTCTATGACAGGGGGAAATCAAAAACTGTTTTTT. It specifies CASSSMTGGNQKLFF.

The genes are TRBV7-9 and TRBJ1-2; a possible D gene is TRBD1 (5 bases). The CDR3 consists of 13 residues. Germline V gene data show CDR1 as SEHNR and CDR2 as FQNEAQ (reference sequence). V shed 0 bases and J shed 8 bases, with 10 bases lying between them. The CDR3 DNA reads TGTGCCAGCAGCTTAGCGCAGGGCGTCGGCTACACCTTC. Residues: CASSLAQGVGYTF. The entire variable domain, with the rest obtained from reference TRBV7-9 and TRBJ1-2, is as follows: DTGVSQNPRHKITKRGQNVTFRCDPISEHNRLYWYRQTLGQGPEFLTYFQNEAQLEKSRLLSDRFSAERPKGSFSTLEIQRTEQGDSAMYLCASSLAQGVGYTFGSGTRLTVV.

The CDR3 protein is CAISPGTGKGNTIYF. DNA for the CDR3: TGTGCCATCAGCCCCGGGACAGGGAAAGGAAACACCATATATTTT. The J gene is TRBJ1-3, the V gene TRBV10-3, with 9 bases lining up with TRBD1. The germline V gene encodes CDR1 ENHRY and CDR2 SYGVKD. Trimming cost V 6 bases and J 4 bases; bases outside gene matches: 7. The CDR3 is 15 amino acids.

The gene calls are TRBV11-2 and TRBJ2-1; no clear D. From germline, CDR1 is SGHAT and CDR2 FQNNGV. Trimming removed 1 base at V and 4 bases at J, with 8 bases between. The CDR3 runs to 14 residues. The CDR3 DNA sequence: TGTGCCAGCAGCTTAGGGGGTACTTACAATGAGCAGTTCTTC. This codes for CASSLGGTYNEQFF.

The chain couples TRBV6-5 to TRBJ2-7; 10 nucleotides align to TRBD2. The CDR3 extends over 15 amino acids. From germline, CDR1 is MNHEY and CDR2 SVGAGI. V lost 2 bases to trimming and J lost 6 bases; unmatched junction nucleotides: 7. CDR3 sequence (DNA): TGTGCCAGCAGTTACGCCGCTAGCGGGAGAGGCGAGCAGTACTTC. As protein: CASSYAASGRGEQYF.

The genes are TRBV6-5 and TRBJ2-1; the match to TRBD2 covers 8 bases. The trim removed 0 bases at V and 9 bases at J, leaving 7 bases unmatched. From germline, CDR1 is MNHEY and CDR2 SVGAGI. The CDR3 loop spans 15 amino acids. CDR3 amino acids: CASSYSREGQGEQFF. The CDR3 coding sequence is TGTGCCAGCAGTTACTCACGGGAGGGCCAGGGTGAGCAGTTCTTC.

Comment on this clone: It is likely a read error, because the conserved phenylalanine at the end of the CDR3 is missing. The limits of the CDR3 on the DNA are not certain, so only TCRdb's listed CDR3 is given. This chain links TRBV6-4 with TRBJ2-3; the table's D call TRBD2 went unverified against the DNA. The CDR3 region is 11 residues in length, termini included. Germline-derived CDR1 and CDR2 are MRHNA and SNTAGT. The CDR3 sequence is CASRVIPLAVC.

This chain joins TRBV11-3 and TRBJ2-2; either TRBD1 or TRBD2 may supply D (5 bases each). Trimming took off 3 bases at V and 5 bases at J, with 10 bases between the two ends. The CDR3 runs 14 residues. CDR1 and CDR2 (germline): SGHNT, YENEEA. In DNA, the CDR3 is TGTGCCAGCAGCTTTCGGGACGGTACCGGGGAGCTGTTTTTT. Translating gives CASSFRDGTGELFF.

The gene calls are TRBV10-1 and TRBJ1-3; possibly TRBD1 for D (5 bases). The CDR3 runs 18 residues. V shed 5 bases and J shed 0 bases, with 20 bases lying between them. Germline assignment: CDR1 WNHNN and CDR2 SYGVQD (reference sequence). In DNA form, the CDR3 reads TGCGCCAGCAGTAATTACCGACGGACACCGAGCTCTGGAAACACCATATATTTT. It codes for CASSNYRRTPSSGNTIYF.

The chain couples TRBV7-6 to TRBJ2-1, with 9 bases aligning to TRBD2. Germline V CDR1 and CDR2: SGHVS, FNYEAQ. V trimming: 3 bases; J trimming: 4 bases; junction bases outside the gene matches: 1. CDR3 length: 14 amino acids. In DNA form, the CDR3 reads TGTGCCAGCAGCTTGACTAGCGGTTACAATGAGCAGTTCTTC. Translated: CASSLTSGYNEQFF.

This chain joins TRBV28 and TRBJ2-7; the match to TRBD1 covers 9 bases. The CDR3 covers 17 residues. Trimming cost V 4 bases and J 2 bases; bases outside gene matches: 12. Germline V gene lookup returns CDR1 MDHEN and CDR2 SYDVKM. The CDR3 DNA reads TGTGCCAGCAGTTCCAGTCCAAACAGGGGGCTCCCCTACGAGCAGTACTTC. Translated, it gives CASSSSPNRGLPYEQYF.

The CDR3 DNA is TGTGCCAGCAACAAGGGGCGCCTTGGCAATCAGCCCCAGCATTTT. This sequence encodes CASNKGRLGNQPQHF. J is TRBJ1-5 and V is TRBV28; the D gene is possibly TRBD1 (5 bases). The CDR3 spans 15 residues. Per germline, CDR1 MDHEN and CDR2 SYDVKM. V was pared by 7 bases and J by 2 bases, with 15 bases between.

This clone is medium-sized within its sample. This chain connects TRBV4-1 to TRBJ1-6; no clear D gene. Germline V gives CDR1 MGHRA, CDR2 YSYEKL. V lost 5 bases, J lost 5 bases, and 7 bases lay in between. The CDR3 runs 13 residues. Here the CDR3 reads CASSRRNNSPLHF. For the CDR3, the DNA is TGCGCCAGCAGCAGACGGAATAATTCACCCCTCCACTTT.

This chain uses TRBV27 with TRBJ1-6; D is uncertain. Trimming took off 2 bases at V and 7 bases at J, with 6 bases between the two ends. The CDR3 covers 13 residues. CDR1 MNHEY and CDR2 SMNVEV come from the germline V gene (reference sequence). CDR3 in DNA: TGTGCCAGCAGTTTACGGCAGAATTCACCCCTCCACTTT. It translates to CASSLRQNSPLHF.

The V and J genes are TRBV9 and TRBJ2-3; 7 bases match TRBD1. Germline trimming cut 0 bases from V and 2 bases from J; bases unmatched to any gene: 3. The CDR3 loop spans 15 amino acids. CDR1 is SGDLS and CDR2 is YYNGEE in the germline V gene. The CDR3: CASSVGGTATDTQYF. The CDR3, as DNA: TGTGCCAGCAGCGTAGGGGGGACAGCCACAGATACGCAGTATTTT.

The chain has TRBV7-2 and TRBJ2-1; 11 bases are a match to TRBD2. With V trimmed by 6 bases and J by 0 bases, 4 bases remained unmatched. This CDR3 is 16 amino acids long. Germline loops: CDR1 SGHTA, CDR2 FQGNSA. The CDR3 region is CASRPSGGRSYNEQFF. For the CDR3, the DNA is TGTGCCAGCAGACCTAGCGGGGGGCGCTCCTACAATGAGCAGTTCTTC.

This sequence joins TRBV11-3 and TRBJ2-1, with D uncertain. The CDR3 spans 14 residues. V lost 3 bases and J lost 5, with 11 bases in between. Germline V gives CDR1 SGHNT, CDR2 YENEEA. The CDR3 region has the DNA TGTGCCAGCAGCTTGGGCGACTTAAACAATGAGCAGTTCTTC. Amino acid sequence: CASSLGDLNNEQFF.

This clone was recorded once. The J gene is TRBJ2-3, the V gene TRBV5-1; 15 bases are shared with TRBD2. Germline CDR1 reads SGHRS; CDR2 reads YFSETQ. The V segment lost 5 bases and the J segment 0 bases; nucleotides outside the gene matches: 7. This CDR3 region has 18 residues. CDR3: CASSRTSGGVLSTDTQYF. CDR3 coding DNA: TGCGCCAGCAGTCGGACTAGCGGGGGGGTACTGAGCACAGATACGCAGTATTTT. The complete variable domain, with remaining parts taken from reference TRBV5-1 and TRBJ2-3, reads KAGVTQTPRYLIKTRGQQVTLSCSPISGHRSVSWYQQTPGQGLQFLFEYFSETQRNKGNFPGRFSGRQFSNSRSEMNVSTLELGDSALYLCASSRTSGGVLSTDTQYFGPGTRLTVL.

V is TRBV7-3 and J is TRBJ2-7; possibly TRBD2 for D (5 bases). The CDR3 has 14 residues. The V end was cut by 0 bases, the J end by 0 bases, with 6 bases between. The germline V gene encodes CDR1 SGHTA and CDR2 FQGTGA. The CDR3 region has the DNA TGTGCCAGCAGCTTAACTGGGAGCTCCTACGAGCAGTACTTC. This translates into CASSLTGSSYEQYF. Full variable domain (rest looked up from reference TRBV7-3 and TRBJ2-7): GAGVSQTPSNKVTEKGKYVELRCDPISGHTALYWYRQSLGQGPEFLIYFQGTGAADDSGLPNDRFFAVRPEGSVSTLKIQRTERGDSAVYLCASSLTGSSYEQYFGPGTRLTVT.

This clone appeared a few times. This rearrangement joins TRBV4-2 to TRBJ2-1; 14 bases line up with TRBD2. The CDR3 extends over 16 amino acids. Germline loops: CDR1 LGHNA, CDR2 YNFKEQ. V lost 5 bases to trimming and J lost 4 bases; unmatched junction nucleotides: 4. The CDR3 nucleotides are TGTGCCAGCAGCACCCGGACTAGCGGGGGGTACAATGAGCAGTTCTTC. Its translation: CASSTRTSGGYNEQFF.

The CDR3 loop is CASSSGHLYQETQYF. CDR3 nucleotide sequence: TGTGCCAGCAGTTCAGGACATCTATACCAAGAGACCCAGTACTTC. V is TRBV28 and J is TRBJ2-5; tentative D call: TRBD1 (5 bases). V was clipped by 4 bases and J by 0 bases, with 12 bases between them. The germline V gene has CDR1 MDHEN and CDR2 SYDVKM. The CDR3 totals 15 residues.

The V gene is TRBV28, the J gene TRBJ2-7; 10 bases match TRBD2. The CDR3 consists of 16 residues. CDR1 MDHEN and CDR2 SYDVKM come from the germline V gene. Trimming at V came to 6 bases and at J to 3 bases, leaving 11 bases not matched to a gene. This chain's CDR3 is CASSLGGWTSGYEQYF. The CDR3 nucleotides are TGTGCCAGCAGCCTGGGCGGATGGACTAGCGGCTACGAGCAGTACTTC.

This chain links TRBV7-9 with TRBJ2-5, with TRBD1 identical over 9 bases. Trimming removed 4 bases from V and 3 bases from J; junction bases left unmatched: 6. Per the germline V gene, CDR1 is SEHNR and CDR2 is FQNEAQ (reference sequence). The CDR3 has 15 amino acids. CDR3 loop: CASSSTGGGKETQYF. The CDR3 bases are TGTGCCAGCAGCTCAACAGGGGGCGGAAAAGAGACCCAGTACTTC.

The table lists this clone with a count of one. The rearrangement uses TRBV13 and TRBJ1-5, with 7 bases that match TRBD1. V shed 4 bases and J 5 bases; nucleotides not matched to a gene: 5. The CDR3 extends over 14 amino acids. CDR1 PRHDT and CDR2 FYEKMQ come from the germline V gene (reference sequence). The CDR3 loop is CASSSGDSHQPQHF. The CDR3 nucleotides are TGTGCCAGCAGCTCTGGGGACAGCCATCAGCCCCAGCATTTT.

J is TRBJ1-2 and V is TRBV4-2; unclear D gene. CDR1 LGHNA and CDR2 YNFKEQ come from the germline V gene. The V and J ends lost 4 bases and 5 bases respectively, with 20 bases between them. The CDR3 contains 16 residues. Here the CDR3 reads CASSPHFEGLGYGYTF. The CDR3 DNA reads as TGTGCCAGCAGCCCCCACTTCGAAGGCTTAGGGTATGGCTACACCTTC.

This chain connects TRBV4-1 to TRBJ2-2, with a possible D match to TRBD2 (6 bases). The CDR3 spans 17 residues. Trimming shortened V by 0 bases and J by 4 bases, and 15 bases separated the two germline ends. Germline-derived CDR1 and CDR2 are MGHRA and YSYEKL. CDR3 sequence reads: CASSQDPGSGGTGELFF. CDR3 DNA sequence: TGCGCCAGCAGCCAAGATCCCGGGAGCGGCGGCACCGGGGAGCTGTTTTTT.

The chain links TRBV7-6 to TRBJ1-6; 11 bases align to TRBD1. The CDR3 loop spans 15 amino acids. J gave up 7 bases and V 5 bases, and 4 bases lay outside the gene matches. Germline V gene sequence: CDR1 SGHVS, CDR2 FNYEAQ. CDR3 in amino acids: CASSPGTGGNSPLHF. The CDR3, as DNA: TGTGCCAGCAGCCCCGGGACAGGGGGGAATTCACCCCTCCACTTT.

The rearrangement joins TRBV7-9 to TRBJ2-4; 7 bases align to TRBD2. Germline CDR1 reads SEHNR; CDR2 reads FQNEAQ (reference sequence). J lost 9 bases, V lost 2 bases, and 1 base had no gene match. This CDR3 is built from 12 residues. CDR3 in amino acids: CASSLRGSIQYF. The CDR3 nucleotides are TGTGCCAGCAGCTTACGCGGGAGCATTCAGTACTTC.

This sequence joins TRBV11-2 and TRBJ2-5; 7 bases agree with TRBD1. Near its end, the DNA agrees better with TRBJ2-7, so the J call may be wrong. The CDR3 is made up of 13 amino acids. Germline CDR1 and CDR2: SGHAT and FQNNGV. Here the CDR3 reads CASGGQTGYEQYF. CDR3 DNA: TGTGCCAGCGGGGGACAGACCGGCTACGAGCAGTACTTC.